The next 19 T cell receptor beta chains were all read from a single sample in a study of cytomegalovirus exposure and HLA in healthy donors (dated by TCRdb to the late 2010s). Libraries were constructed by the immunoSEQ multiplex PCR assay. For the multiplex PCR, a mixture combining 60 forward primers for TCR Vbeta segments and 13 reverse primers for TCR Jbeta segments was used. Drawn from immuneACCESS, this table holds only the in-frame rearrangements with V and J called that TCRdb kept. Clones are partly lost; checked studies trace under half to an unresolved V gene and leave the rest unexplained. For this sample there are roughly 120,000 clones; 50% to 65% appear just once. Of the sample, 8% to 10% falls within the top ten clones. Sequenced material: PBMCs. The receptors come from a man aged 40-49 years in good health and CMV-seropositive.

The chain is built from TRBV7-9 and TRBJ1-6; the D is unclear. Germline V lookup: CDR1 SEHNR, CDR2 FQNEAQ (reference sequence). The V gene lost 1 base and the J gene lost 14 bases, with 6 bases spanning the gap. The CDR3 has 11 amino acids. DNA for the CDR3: TGTGCCAGCAGCTTAGTTGACACCCTCCACTTT. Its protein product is CASSLVDTLHF.

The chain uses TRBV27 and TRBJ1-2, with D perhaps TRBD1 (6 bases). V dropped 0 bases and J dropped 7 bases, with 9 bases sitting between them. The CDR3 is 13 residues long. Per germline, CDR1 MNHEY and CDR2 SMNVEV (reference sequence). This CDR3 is CASSLSGAAGYTF. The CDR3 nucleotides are TGTGCCAGCAGTTTATCGGGGGCGGCTGGCTACACCTTC.

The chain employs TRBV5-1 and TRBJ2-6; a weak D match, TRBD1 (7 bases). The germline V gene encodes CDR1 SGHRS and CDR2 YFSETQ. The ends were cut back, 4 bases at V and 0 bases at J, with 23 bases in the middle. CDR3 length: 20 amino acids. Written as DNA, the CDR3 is TGCGCCAGCAGCCCGGAGGGGTCGCGGGACAGCTTCTCTGGGGCCAACGTCCTGACTTTC. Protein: CASSPEGSRDSFSGANVLTF.

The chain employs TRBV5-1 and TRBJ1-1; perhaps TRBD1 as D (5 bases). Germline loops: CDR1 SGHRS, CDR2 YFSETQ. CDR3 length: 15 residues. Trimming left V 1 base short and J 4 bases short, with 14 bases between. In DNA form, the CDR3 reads TGCGCCAGCAGCTTGAACCAGCAGGGATCCACTGAAGCTTTCTTT. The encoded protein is CASSLNQQGSTEAFF.

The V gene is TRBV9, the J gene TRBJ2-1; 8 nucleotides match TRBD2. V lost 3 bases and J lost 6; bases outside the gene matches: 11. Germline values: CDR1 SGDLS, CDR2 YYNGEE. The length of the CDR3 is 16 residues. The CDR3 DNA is TGTGCCAGCAGCGCGAACGGGGGGGTATTTGGCAATGAGCAGTTCTTC. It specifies CASSANGGVFGNEQFF.

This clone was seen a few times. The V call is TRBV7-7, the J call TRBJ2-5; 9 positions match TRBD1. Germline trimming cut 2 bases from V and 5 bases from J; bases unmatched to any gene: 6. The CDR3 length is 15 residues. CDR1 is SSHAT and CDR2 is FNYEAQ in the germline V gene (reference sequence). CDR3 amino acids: CASSLNRGRGETQYF. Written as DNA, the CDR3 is TGTGCCAGCAGCTTAAACAGGGGGCGCGGGGAGACCCAGTACTTC.

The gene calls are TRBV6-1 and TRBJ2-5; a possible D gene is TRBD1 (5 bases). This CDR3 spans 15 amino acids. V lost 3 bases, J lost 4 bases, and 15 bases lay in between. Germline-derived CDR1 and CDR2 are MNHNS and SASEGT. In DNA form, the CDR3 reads TGTGCCAGCAGTGAGTGGAAGGGGATTGGAGAGACCCAGTACTTC. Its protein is CASSEWKGIGETQYF.

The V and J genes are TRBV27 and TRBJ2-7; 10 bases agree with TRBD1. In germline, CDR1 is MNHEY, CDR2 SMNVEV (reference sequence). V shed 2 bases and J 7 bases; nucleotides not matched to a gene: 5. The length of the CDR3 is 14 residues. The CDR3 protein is CASSLIGTGVEQYF. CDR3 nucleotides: TGTGCCAGCAGTTTAATAGGGACAGGGGTTGAGCAGTACTTC.

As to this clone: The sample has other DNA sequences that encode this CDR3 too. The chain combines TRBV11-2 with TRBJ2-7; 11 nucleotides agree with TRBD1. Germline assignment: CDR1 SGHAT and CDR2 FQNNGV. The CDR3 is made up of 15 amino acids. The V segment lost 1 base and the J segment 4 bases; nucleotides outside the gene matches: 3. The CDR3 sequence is CASSLVGTGGYEQYF. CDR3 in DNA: TGTGCCAGCAGCTTAGTAGGGACAGGGGGTTACGAGCAGTACTTC.

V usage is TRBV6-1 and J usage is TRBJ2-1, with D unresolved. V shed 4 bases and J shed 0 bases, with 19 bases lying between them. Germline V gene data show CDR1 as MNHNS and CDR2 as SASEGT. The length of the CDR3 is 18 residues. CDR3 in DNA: TGTGCCAGCAGTGTCGGCCAGCAGACTCCGAGCTCCTACAATGAGCAGTTCTTC. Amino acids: CASSVGQQTPSSYNEQFF.

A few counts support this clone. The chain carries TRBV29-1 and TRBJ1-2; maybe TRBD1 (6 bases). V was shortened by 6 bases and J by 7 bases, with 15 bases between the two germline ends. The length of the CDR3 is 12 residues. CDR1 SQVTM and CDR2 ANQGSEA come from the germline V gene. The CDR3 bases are TGCAGCGTCGACGGGGGGGCCGGTGGCTACACCTTC. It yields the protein CSVDGGAGGYTF.

The CDR3 loop is CASTFVGGRGETQYF. The CDR3 DNA sequence: TGTGCCAGCACCTTTGTAGGGGGCCGGGGAGAGACCCAGTACTTC. The rearrangement joins TRBV5-4 to TRBJ2-5, with TRBD1 matching over 7 bases. This CDR3 spans 15 amino acids. Germline CDR1 and CDR2: SGHNT and YYREEE (reference sequence). Losses at the gene ends were 6 bases for V and 4 bases for J; bases not matched to a gene: 12. Full variable domain (remainder filled in from reference TRBV5-4 and TRBJ2-5): ETGVTQSPTHLIKTRGQQVTLRCSSQSGHNTVSWYQQALGQGPQFIFQYYREEENGRGNFPPRFSGLQFPNYSSELNVNALELDDSALYLCASTFVGGRGETQYFGPGTRLLVL.

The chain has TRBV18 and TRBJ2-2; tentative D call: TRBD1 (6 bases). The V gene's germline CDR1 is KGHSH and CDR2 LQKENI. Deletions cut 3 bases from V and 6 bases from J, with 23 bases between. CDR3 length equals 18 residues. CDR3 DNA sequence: TGTGCCAGCTCACCGGTGGCCCAGACCGTTGAGGGGGCCGGGGAGCTGTTTTTT. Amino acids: CASSPVAQTVEGAGELFF.

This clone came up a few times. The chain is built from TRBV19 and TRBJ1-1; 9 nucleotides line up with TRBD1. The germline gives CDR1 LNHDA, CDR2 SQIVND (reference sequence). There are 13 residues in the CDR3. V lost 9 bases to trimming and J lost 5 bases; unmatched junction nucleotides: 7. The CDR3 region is CASWDREATEAFF. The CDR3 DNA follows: TGTGCCAGCTGGGACAGGGAAGCTACTGAAGCTTTCTTT.

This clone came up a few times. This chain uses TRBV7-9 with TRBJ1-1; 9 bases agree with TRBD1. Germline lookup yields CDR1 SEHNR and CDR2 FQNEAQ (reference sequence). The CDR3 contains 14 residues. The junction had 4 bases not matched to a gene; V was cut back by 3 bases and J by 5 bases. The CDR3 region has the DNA TGTGCCAGCAGCTTCGGACAGGGGAGAACTGAAGCTTTCTTT. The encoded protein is CASSFGQGRTEAFF.

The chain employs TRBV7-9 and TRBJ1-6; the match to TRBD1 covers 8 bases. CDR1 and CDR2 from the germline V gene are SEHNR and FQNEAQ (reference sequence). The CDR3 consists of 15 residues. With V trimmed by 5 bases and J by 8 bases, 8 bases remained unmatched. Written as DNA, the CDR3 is TGTGCCAGCAGCCCCAGGACAGGGTTTGATTCACCCCTCCACTTT. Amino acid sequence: CASSPRTGFDSPLHF.

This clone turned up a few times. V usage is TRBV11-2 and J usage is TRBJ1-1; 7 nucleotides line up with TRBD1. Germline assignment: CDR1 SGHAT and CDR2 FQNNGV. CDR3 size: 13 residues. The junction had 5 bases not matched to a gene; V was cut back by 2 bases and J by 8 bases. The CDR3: CASSLSGGQEAFF. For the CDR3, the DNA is TGTGCCAGCAGCTTATCAGGGGGTCAGGAAGCTTTCTTT.

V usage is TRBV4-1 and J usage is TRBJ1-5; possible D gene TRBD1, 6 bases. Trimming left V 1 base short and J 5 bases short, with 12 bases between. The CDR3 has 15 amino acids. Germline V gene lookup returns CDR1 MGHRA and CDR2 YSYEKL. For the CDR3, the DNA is TGCGCCAGCAGCCAAGTGTGGGCAGGGGATCAGCCCCAGCATTTT. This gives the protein CASSQVWAGDQPQHF.

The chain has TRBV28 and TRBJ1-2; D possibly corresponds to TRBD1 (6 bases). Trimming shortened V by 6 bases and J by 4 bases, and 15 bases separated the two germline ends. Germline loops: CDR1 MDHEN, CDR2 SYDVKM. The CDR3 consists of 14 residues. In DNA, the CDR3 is TGTGCCAGCAGCTACCCCGGACAGCTCTATGGCTACACCTTC. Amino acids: CASSYPGQLYGYTF.